Listed below are T cell receptor beta chains from one sample, sequenced in a study of blood T cell repertoires in COVID-19. Clones were read by immunoSEQ multiplex PCR, and TCRdb kept only the in-frame ones, dropping some. The table lists approximately 130,000 clones, just under 85% of them singletons. Sequencing was performed on peripheral blood. The receptors come from a human donor in a cohort sampled during active COVID-19. Both conserved end residues are part of each CDR3. The D gene is left open where the match is weak. The size entry is marked missing in some rows and otherwise reads once, few, many or a size class.

NA NA TRBJ1-3 TRBV3-1/TRBV3-2 CASSPRGQENTIYF
TRBD1 NA TRBJ2-3 TRBV5-4 CASSGRQGAGDTQYF
TRBD1 NA TRBJ2-7 TRBV5-1 CASSPGQGMYEQYF
NA NA TRBJ2-2 TRBV10-3 CAISEQQGELFF
NA once TRBJ2-1 TRBV7-2 CASSYRAGEQFF
NA few TRBJ2-5 TRBV29-1 CSVDGVEGETQYF
TRBD1 NA TRBJ2-5 TRBV2 CASRGDRVAETQYF
TRBD2 NA TRBJ2-7 TRBV2 CASSEFGGGSYEQYF
TRBD1 once TRBJ1-2 TRBV18 CASSPRQGQGLYGYTF
NA NA TRBJ1-2 TRBV5-8 CASSLAAGAGTYGYTF
TRBD1 NA TRBJ2-7 TRBV10-3 CAASDRAYEQYF
NA NA TRBJ1-2 TRBV21-1 CASPARIKRGYTF
TRBD1 NA TRBJ2-7 TRBV30 CACRPGQEYEQYF
TRBD2 NA TRBJ2-5 TRBV5-1 CASTVGLAEETQYF
TRBD1 NA TRBJ1-2 TRBV12-3/TRBV12-4 CASSLDRWGYTF
TRBD1 NA TRBJ2-7 TRBV5-5 CASSRPGTGSYEQYF
NA NA TRBJ1-4 TRBV28 CASTSFGGTGEKLFF
NA NA TRBJ1-3 TRBV7-9 CASSPDISGNTIYF
TRBD1 NA TRBJ1-2 TRBV19 CASSIGQGNGYTF
TRBD1 few TRBJ2-1 TRBV5-6 CASRGKQGNEQFF
NA NA TRBJ1-2 TRBV3-1/TRBV3-2 CASSQEGGGDGYTF
NA NA TRBJ1-6 TRBV4-1 CASSQEEGYHNSPLHF
NA NA TRBJ2-5 TRBV9 CASSFGWGRETQYF
TRBD1 NA TRBJ1-2 TRBV10-2 CASTQTGNYGYTF
TRBD1 NA TRBJ1-4 TRBV5-6 CASSRTGTGDEKLFF
TRBD1 NA TRBJ2-7 TRBV2 CASRWGQGGLEQYF
NA NA TRBJ1-4 TRBV4-1 CASSQEAVPTNEKLFF
TRBD2 NA TRBJ2-1 TRBV30 CAWSGGLAGYNEQFF
NA NA TRBJ2-7 TRBV7-5 CARSQPRGGGSYEQYF
TRBD1 NA TRBJ1-1 TRBV9 CASTLTGSPEAFF
NA NA TRBJ1-3 TRBV5-1 CASSLSGVNTIYF
NA NA TRBJ2-3 TRBV11-3 CASSLNAGDTQYF
NA NA TRBJ1-2 TRBV9 CASSGRTASGYGYTF
NA NA TRBJ2-6 TRBV12-2 CPGNRGMEGANVLTF
NA NA TRBJ2-4 TRBV10-3 CAISESWGLAKNIQYF
NA NA TRBJ1-4 TRBV4-2 CASSQDGGGLSNEKLFF
NA NA TRBJ1-6 TRBV30 CALTKGVENSPLHF
NA NA TRBJ1-4 TRBV9 CASSVGQTRGNEKLFF
NA NA TRBJ1-4 TRBV5-1 CASSPEQGPNEKLFF
TRBD1 NA TRBJ1-2 TRBV29-1 CSVEDRDRGTYGYTF
NA NA TRBJ1-2 TRBV6-6 CASSYGGTYGYTF
NA NA TRBJ1-5 TRBV19 CASTPGGKNQPQHF
NA NA TRBJ1-2 TRBV25-1 CASSDRGSHYGYTF
NA NA TRBJ1-1 TRBV6-6 CASSYPQVNTEAFF
NA NA TRBJ2-2 TRBV6-5 CASKSGRNTGELFF
TRBD2 NA TRBJ2-7 TRBV6-6 CASTHGGAHEQYF
TRBD1 NA TRBJ2-1 TRBV3-1/TRBV3-2 CASSRDRDNEQFF
NA NA TRBJ1-1 TRBV2 CASSVRTDSWSTEAFF
NA NA TRBJ2-7 TRBV7-8 CATRLGRVSYEQYF
NA NA TRBJ2-1 TRBV30 CAWKLSSYNEQFF
TRBD1 NA TRBJ1-6 TRBV5-1 CASSYGQENSPLHF
NA NA TRBJ2-1 TRBV11-3 CASSLRGPGVEVFF